These T cell receptor beta chains were read from a single sample in a study of blood T cell repertoires in COVID-19. Only in-frame clones appear in the TCRdb table, and some are missing; sequencing was by immunoSEQ multiplex PCR. The sample comprises approximately 530,000 clones, less than 90% of which are singletons, and less than 9% rests with the top ten. The specimen was peripheral blood. The receptors come from a woman aged 45-65 years with COVID-19, enrolled during active disease. Both conserved end residues are part of each CDR3. The D gene is left open where the match is weak. For some rows the clone size is stated as once, few or many, or as a class when expanded; others skip it.

>-|TRBV5-6|TRBJ1-5|-
TGTGCCAGCAGCTTGGCCGAGCCCAATCAGCCCCAGCATTTT
CASSLAEPNQPQHF
>-|TRBV6-5|TRBJ2-7|-
TGTGCCAGCAGTTACAACTCAGGGCTCTCCTACGAGCAGTACTTC
CASSYNSGLSYEQYF
>-|TRBV5-1|TRBJ2-1|-
TGCGCCAACAGCGCGGCGGGACTCCAGGACAATGAGCAGTTCTTC
CANSAAGLQDNEQFF
>-|TRBV29-1|TRBJ2-7|-
TGCAGCGTTACTATCGGGTACGAGCAGTACTTC
CSVTIGYEQYF
>-|TRBV28|TRBJ1-4|-
TGTGCCAGCAGTGGTGCGGGAGGGGATGAAAAACTGTTTTTT
CASSGAGGDEKLFF
>-|TRBV9|TRBJ1-5|once
TGTGCCAGCAGCGTGGGGGGGGGCAATCAGCCCCAGCATTTT
CASSVGGGNQPQHF
>TRBD1|TRBV19|TRBJ2-5|-
TGTGCCAGTAGTATAGTTGCAGGGGGCAGAGAGACCCAGTACTTC
CASSIVAGGRETQYF
>-|TRBV6-6|TRBJ1-3|once
TGTGCCAGCAGTTACTCCGGCAGGGGATATGGAAACACCATATATTTT
CASSYSGRGYGNTIYF
>TRBD1|TRBV18|TRBJ2-3|-
TGTGCCAGCTCCCCCGGGACAGGGTCCACAGATACGCAGTATTTT
CASSPGTGSTDTQYF
>-|TRBV7-9|TRBJ1-2|-
TGTGCCAGCAGCCTTGGGGCGGCATATGGCTACACCTTC
CASSLGAAYGYTF
>-|TRBV9|TRBJ1-3|-
TGTGCCAGCAGCCCACGGCCGGGGGATGGAAACACCATATATTTT
CASSPRPGDGNTIYF
>TRBD1|TRBV29-1|TRBJ1-2|-
TGCAGCGCCGGCAGGGACAGTACTAACTATGGCTACACCTTC
CSAGRDSTNYGYTF
>-|TRBV11-3|TRBJ2-7|-
TGTGCCAGCAGCCAGGGGGGAAACCACGAGCAGTACTTC
CASSQGGNHEQYF
>-|TRBV5-1|TRBJ1-5|-
TGCGCCAGCAGCTTGTTCGGCGGGAAAGGGCAGCCCCAGCATTTT
CASSLFGGKGQPQHF
>-|TRBV7-9|TRBJ1-2|few
TGTGCCAGCAGCCCGAGCCCATTTGGCTACACCTTC
CASSPSPFGYTF
>-|TRBV3-1/TRBV3-2|TRBJ1-4|-
TGTGCCAGCAGCCAAGATTACCTAAATGAAAAACTGTTTTTT
CASSQDYLNEKLFF
>-|TRBV19|TRBJ2-2|-
TGTGCCAGTAGTCTACAGGGAATCGCCGGGGAGCTGTTTTTT
CASSLQGIAGELFF
>-|TRBV19|TRBJ1-1|-
TGTGCCAGTAGGCTATCGGGGAACACTGAAGCTTTCTTT
CASRLSGNTEAFF
>TRBD2|TRBV4-1|TRBJ2-1|-
TGCGCCAGCAGCCCCGGTCTAGCGGGGGGTCCAACCTACAATGAGCAGTTCTTC
CASSPGLAGGPTYNEQFF
>-|TRBV4-2|TRBJ1-5|-
TGTGCCAGCAGCCCTGGAGATTTCCGGCCCCAGCATTTT
CASSPGDFRPQHF
>TRBD1|TRBV27|TRBJ2-2|-
TGTGCCAGCAGCCCCCAGGGGGCGGACACCGGGGAGCTGTTTTTT
CASSPQGADTGELFF
>-|TRBV13|TRBJ1-1|-
TGTGCCAGCAGCCCCGGGCAGTGGGGGCCCTCTAACACTGAAGCTTTCTTT
CASSPGQWGPSNTEAFF
>-|TRBV5-4|TRBJ1-1|-
TGTGCCAGCAGCAGCGGACAGAACATGAACACTGAAGCTTTCTTT
CASSSGQNMNTEAFF
>-|TRBV7-9|TRBJ2-5|-
TGTGCCAGCAGCTTAGAACTACAAGAGACCCAGTACTTC
CASSLELQETQYF
>-|TRBV27|TRBJ1-1|-
TGTGCCAGCAGTTTATGGGGGACTCAGAACACTGAAGCTTTCTTT
CASSLWGTQNTEAFF
>-|TRBV28|TRBJ1-5|-
TGTGCCAGCAGTTCCGGGCAGCCCCAGCATTTT
CASSSGQPQHF
>-|TRBV19|TRBJ2-5|-
TGTGCCAGTAGTATAGAGGGGCAGGTACAAGAGACCCAGTACTTC
CASSIEGQVQETQYF
>TRBD1|TRBV5-6|TRBJ1-5|once
TGTGCCAGCAGCTCGACAGGGGCAGATAGCAATCAGCCCCAGCATTTT
CASSSTGADSNQPQHF
>-|TRBV6-5|TRBJ2-2|-
TGTGCCAGCAGGGCCGCGAACACCGGGGAGCTGTTTTTT
CASRAANTGELFF
>-|TRBV7-2|TRBJ2-7|-
TGTGCCAGCAGCGGGGCCCGGGGGTACGAGCAGTACTTC
CASSGARGYEQYF
>TRBD1|TRBV24-1|TRBJ2-2|-
TGTGCCACCAGTGATTTGAGCGTAAGGACAGGGAGGACCGGGGAGCTGTTTTTT
CATSDLSVRTGRTGELFF
>-|TRBV5-4|TRBJ2-5|-
TGTGCCAGCAGCTTACCCGCGGGGCTCGCAGGGGAGACCCAGTACTTC
CASSLPAGLAGETQYF
>TRBD1|TRBV5-4|TRBJ1-1|-
TGTGCCAGCAGCCTTGGGACAGTCCCCATGGGAGCTTTCTTT
CASSLGTVPMGAFF
>-|TRBV3-1/TRBV3-2|TRBJ1-3|-
TGTGCCAGCAGCCTCCTTGGGGGGGGCGGTGGAAACACCATATATTTT
CASSLLGGGGGNTIYF
>TRBD2|TRBV6-1|TRBJ2-1|-
TGTGCCAGCAGTGAAAGTAGCGGGGGGTACAATGAGCAGTTCTTC
CASSESSGGYNEQFF
>-|TRBV24-1|TRBJ2-1|-
TGTGCCACCAGTGGGGCTAGCCCGGGTGAGCAGTTCTTC
CATSGASPGEQFF
>TRBD1|TRBV24-1|TRBJ2-3|-
TGTGCCACCAGTGACCGAACAGGGGTCGGGGCAAATACGCAGTATTTT
CATSDRTGVGANTQYF
>-|TRBV30|TRBJ1-5|-
TGTGCCTGGAGTCCGGGGTACAATCAGCCCCAGCATTTT
CAWSPGYNQPQHF
>TRBD1|TRBV5-1|TRBJ1-2|-
TGCGCCAGCAGCTTGGGGAGTACAGGGGACTATGGCTACACCTTC
CASSLGSTGDYGYTF
>TRBD1|TRBV6-1|TRBJ1-1|-
TGTGCCAGCAGTGGCCGGACAGGGTTTGGGCGTTCTGAAGCTTTCTTT
CASSGRTGFGRSEAFF